The 20 T cell receptor beta chains below come from one sample, sequenced in a study of beta chain features in type 1 diabetes (dated by TCRdb to the late 2010s). The receptor library was made with the immunoSEQ multiplex PCR assay. The entire isolated RNA was reverse transcribed using the High Capacity cDNA Reverse Transcription Kit, and thus expressed TCRB transcripts were sequenced. The immuneACCESS repertoire file appears here via TCRdb, limited to in-frame rearrangements. These files lack a portion of the clones; in checked studies, under half of the deficit traces to unresolved V genes, and the cause of the others is not known. A total of around 200,000 clones appear in this sample, less than 15% of them only once. About 0.58% of the sample rests with the top ten. Source material: central memory CD4+ T cells from blood. Source of these receptors: a young woman in good health.

The chain uses TRBV5-1 and TRBJ1-4; 9 bases agree with TRBD1. Germline V CDR1 and CDR2: SGHRS, YFSETQ. With 0 bases clipped from V and 6 bases from J, the junction kept 0 bases outside the gene matches. This CDR3 contains 14 residues. The CDR3: CASSLGQGDEKLFF. CDR3 bases: TGCGCCAGCAGCTTGGGACAGGGGGATGAAAAACTGTTTTTT.

This clone has a handful of counts. The rearrangement uses TRBV19 and TRBJ2-7, with TRBD1 matching over 9 bases. The germline gives CDR1 LNHDA, CDR2 SQIVND (reference sequence). Germline trimming cut 8 bases from V and 5 bases from J; bases unmatched to any gene: 13. The CDR3 extends over 15 amino acids. The chain's CDR3 is CASRLTGQGANEQYF. CDR3 nucleotides: TGTGCCAGTCGATTAACGGGACAGGGAGCAAACGAGCAGTACTTC.

This clone has a handful of counts. Its ends do not fully match the called genes, so a read error is possible. The chain is built from TRBV28 and TRBJ1-1; weak D call: TRBD1 (6 bases). This CDR3 spans 12 amino acids. The germline V gene encodes CDR1 MDHEN and CDR2 SYDVKM. The CDR3 sequence is CASSSTGHGRVF. The CDR3 region has the DNA TGTGCCAGCAGTTCCACAGGGCACGGTCGCGTCTTT.

The gene calls are TRBV4-1 and TRBJ1-4, with D possibly being TRBD1 (5 bases). Deletions cut 2 bases from V and 8 bases from J, with 18 bases between. This CDR3 is built from 16 residues. From germline, CDR1 is MGHRA and CDR2 YSYEKL. This CDR3 reads CASSQYLQGLGEKLFF. The CDR3 nucleotides are TGCGCCAGCAGCCAATACCTTCAGGGTTTGGGGGAAAAACTGTTTTTT.

This clone was seen a handful of times. The rearrangement links TRBV6-6 to TRBJ2-7, with 7 positions matching TRBD2. Losses at the gene ends were 5 bases for V and 4 bases for J; bases not matched to a gene: 5. Germline V gene sequence: CDR1 MNHNY, CDR2 SVGAGI (reference sequence). The CDR3 is made up of 13 amino acids. The CDR3 region has the DNA TGTGCCAGCAGTGGGGGGGGATCTTACGAGCAGTACTTC. It specifies CASSGGGSYEQYF.

V is TRBV28 and J is TRBJ2-7; 7 bases fit TRBD1. V dropped 9 bases and J dropped 3; count of bases not matched to a gene: 5. Germline CDR1 MDHEN, CDR2 SYDVKM. CDR3 length equals 12 residues. The CDR3 is CASTGTVYEQYF. CDR3 nucleotide sequence: TGTGCCAGTACCGGGACAGTCTACGAGCAGTACTTC.

This clone was recorded a few times. This sequence joins TRBV11-2 and TRBJ2-5; 8 positions agree with TRBD1. V shed 5 bases and J 2 bases; nucleotides not matched to a gene: 7. Germline CDR1 reads SGHAT; CDR2 reads FQNNGV. This CDR3 is built from 15 residues. The chain's CDR3 is CASSIGTGLQETQYF. Here the CDR3 DNA reads TGTGCCAGCAGCATAGGGACAGGACTGCAAGAGACCCAGTACTTC.

The chain carries TRBV28 and TRBJ2-1; 8 nucleotides agree with TRBD1. From germline, CDR1 is MDHEN and CDR2 SYDVKM. CDR3 length: 15 amino acids. After removal of 0 bases from V and 9 bases from J, the junction contained 7 bases not matched to a gene. The CDR3 bases are TGTGCCAGCAGTTTATGGACAGGGGAAACGAGTGAGCAGTTCTTC. Encoded protein: CASSLWTGETSEQFF. The full variable domain, rest sourced from reference TRBV28 and TRBJ2-1, is DVKVTQSSRYLVKRTGEKVFLECVQDMDHENMFWYRQDPGLGLRLIYFSYDVKMKEKGDIPEGYSVSREKKERFSLILESASTNQTSMYLCASSLWTGETSEQFFGPGTRLTVL.

This clone was detected a few times. This chain uses TRBV30 with TRBJ1-5, with a weak D call TRBD1 (5 bases). V was trimmed by 3 bases and J by 0 bases, leaving 9 bases between them. The CDR3 length is 14 residues. CDR1 is GTSNPN and CDR2 is SVGIG in the germline V gene (reference sequence). The DNA of the CDR3 is TGTGCCTGGAGAGGGGATACTAGCAATCAGCCCCAGCATTTT. Protein: CAWRGDTSNQPQHF.

V usage is TRBV4-3 and J usage is TRBJ1-4; 9 bases map to TRBD1. J lost 6 bases, V lost 6 bases, and 11 bases had no gene match. This CDR3 comprises 16 residues. Germline CDR1 reads LGHNA; CDR2 reads YSLEER. The chain's CDR3 is CASSTAAGQGHEKLFF. The CDR3 region has the DNA TGCGCCAGCAGTACCGCTGCGGGACAGGGACATGAAAAACTGTTTTTT.

In this sample, this clone turned up a few times. The V and J genes are TRBV2 and TRBJ1-5; possibly TRBD1 for D (6 bases). The germline V gene encodes CDR1 SNHLY and CDR2 FYNNEI. CDR3 size: 13 residues. With 7 bases removed from V and 6 bases from J, the gap between germline ends came to 13 bases. CDR3 in amino acids: CASMAQGRQPQHF. Here the CDR3 DNA reads TGTGCCAGCATGGCACAGGGTCGTCAGCCCCAGCATTTT.

This clone was seen a few times. V usage is TRBV9 and J usage is TRBJ2-3; TRBD2 matches at 10 bases. The CDR3 spans 17 residues. Per the germline V gene, CDR1 is SGDLS and CDR2 is YYNGEE. V lost 0 bases, J lost 4 bases, and 8 bases stayed unmatched. The DNA of the CDR3 is TGTGCCAGCAGCGTAGAGAGGCTAGCGGGAGTGGCAGATACGCAGTATTTT. It specifies CASSVERLAGVADTQYF. Together with reference TRBV9 and TRBJ2-3, the CDR3 gives the full variable domain: DSGVTQTPKHLITATGQRVTLRCSPRSGDLSVYWYQQSLDQGLQFLIQYYNGEERAKGNILERFSAQQFPDLHSELNLSSLELGDSALYFCASSVERLAGVADTQYFGPGTRLTVL.

This clone has only a few counts. The rearrangement joins TRBV19 to TRBJ2-3, with 8 bases that match TRBD2. Looked up from germline, CDR1 is LNHDA and CDR2 is SQIVND (reference sequence). Germline trimming cut 5 bases from V and 0 bases from J; bases unmatched to any gene: 4. This CDR3 comprises 15 residues. The CDR3 DNA follows: TGTGCCAGTAGTCCGGGAGGGCCTAGCACAGATACGCAGTATTTT. It codes for CASSPGGPSTDTQYF.

In this sample, this clone turned up a few times. The chain employs TRBV5-1 and TRBJ2-1; maybe TRBD2 (6 bases). Germline V gives CDR1 SGHRS, CDR2 YFSETQ. Trimming left V 4 bases short and J 5 bases short, with 16 bases between. The CDR3 totals 15 residues. CDR3: CASSISGARDNEQFF. CDR3 DNA sequence: TGCGCCAGCAGCATTAGCGGAGCCCGGGACAATGAGCAGTTCTTC.

This clone has a handful of counts. The chain has TRBV4-2 and TRBJ2-5; 9 bases fit TRBD1. The CDR3 is made up of 15 amino acids. Trimming took 1 base from V and 5 from J; bases not matched to a gene: 5. Germline V lookup: CDR1 LGHNA, CDR2 YNFKEQ. CDR3: CASSQVQGAGETQYF. As DNA, the CDR3 is TGTGCCAGCAGCCAAGTACAGGGGGCGGGGGAGACCCAGTACTTC.

The chain is built from TRBV27 and TRBJ1-1; TRBD1 is a possible D gene (6 bases). The germline V gene has CDR1 MNHEY and CDR2 SMNVEV (reference sequence). V was cut by 9 bases and J by 7 bases, with 15 bases left in between. CDR3 length: 12 residues. The CDR3 here is CASRQAFGEAFF. The CDR3 DNA follows: TGTGCCAGTAGACAGGCGTTTGGTGAAGCTTTCTTT.

The CDR3 DNA reads as TGCGCCAGCAGCTTGGGCAGCCTAGATCAGCCCCAGCATTTT. Protein sequence: CASSLGSLDQPQHF. The chain carries TRBV5-1 and TRBJ1-5; D unclear. Trimming stripped 0 bases from V and 5 bases from J, with 9 bases between. The germline V gene encodes CDR1 SGHRS and CDR2 YFSETQ. The CDR3 runs to 14 residues.

The rearrangement links TRBV15 to TRBJ2-7; TRBD2 agrees at 14 bases. Germline V gene data show CDR1 as LNHNV and CDR2 as YYDKDF (reference sequence). The CDR3 covers 15 residues. The junction had 3 bases not matched to a gene; V was cut back by 4 bases and J by 4 bases. This CDR3 is CATSTGTSGSYEQYF. In nucleotides, the CDR3 is TGTGCCACCAGCACCGGGACTAGCGGGAGTTACGAGCAGTACTTC.

The CDR3 DNA sequence: TGTGCCAGCAGCCCCGGGACAGGCTATGGCTACACCTTC. Its protein product is CASSPGTGYGYTF. This chain connects TRBV11-2 to TRBJ1-2; TRBD1 agrees at 8 bases. CDR1 is SGHAT, CDR2 FQNNGV, per germline. The CDR3 runs 13 residues. V was clipped by 5 bases and J by 4 bases; unmatched bases: 3.

The rearrangement joins TRBV27 to TRBJ2-7; D possibly corresponds to TRBD1 (5 bases). Germline CDR1 is MNHEY and CDR2 is SMNVEV (reference sequence). V lost 3 bases to trimming and J lost 2 bases, with 17 bases between them. The CDR3 contains 16 residues. The DNA for the CDR3 is TGTGCCAGCAGTTTGAATCCTACAGGTTACCCCTACGAGCAGTACTTC. Its protein is CASSLNPTGYPYEQYF.